The T cell receptor (beta chain) described here comes from a study of blood T cells in healthy people across ages. This clonotype showed up just a few times. Trimming left V 6 bases short and J 2 bases short, with 10 bases between. The CDR3 totals 13 residues. The germline V gene has CDR1 SEHNR and CDR2 FQNEAQ (reference sequence). Each sample used at least 6 million PBMCs. Next came a second PCR, run for about 7 to 11 cycles, which used a sample-barcoded 5' primer along with a J-beta primer mix. Paired-end reads containing CDR3 totaled no fewer than 2.5 million for each sample. Via MiXCR, TCRdb re-called the 5' RACE reads, giving one row per CDR3 protein. This table has some 1.4 million distinct CDR3 sequences, approximately 38% appearing once.

The sample was blood. This rearrangement joins TRBV7-9 to TRBJ1-1, with D possibly TRBD1 on 5 matching bases. The TCR comes from a woman younger than 30 in good health. CDR3 bases: TGTGCCAGCAGAGACGGGGGTAACACTGAAGCTTTCTTT. This encodes CASRDGGNTEAFF.